This TCR beta chain was observed in a study of PD-1 blockade in classical Hodgkin lymphoma. Whole-study results and caveats: A reduction in baseline TCR diversity was reportedly seen in newly diagnosed patients relative to healthy donors.

The sample holds one count of this clone. The antigen is undetermined. Germline V gene lookup returns CDR1 ENHRY and CDR2 SYGVKD. The CDR3 extends over 15 amino acids. With V trimmed by 4 bases and J by 6 bases, 3 bases remained unmatched. Noted time point: cycle 4 day 1 (C4D1), after 5 to 7 weeks of nivolumab. Every patient experienced relapse after autologous stem cell transplantation, and brentuximab vedotin exposure varied. Produced via immunoSEQ multiplex PCR; TCRdb's table is partial and in-frame only. The sample lists roughly 86,000 clones, over 80% occurring once. The source is a human donor with classical Hodgkin lymphoma. The chain links TRBV10-3 to TRBJ2-3, with TRBD2 identical over 14 bases. The sample was peripheral blood mononuclear cells (PBMCs), taken before the fourth cycle of nivolumab. The CDR3 DNA is TGTGCCATCAGTGGGGGACTAGCGGGAGTTGATACGCAGTATTTT. It codes for CAISGGLAGVDTQYF.